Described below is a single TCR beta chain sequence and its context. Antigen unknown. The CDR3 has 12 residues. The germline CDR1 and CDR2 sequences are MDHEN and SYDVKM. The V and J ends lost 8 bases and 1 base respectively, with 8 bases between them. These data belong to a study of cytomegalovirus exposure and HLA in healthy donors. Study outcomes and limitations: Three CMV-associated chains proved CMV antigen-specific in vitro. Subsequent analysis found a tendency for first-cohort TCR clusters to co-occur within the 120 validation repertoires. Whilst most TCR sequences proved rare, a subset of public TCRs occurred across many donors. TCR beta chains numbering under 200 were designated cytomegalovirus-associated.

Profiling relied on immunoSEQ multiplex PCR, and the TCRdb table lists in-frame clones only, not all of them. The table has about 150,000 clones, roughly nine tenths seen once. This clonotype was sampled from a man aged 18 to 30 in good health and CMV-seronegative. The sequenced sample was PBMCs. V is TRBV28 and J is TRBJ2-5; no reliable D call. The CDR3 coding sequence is TGTGCCAGCTACAGAACCCAAGAGACCCAGTACTTC. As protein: CASYRTQETQYF.